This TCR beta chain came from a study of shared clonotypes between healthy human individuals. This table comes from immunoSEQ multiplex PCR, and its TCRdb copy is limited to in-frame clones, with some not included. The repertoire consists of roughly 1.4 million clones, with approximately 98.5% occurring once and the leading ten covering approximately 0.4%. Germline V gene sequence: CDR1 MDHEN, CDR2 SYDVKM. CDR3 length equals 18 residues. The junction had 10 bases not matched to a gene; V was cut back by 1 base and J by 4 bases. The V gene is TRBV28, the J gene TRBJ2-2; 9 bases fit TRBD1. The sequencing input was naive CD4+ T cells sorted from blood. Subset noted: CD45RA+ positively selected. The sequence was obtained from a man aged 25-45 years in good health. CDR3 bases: TGTGCCAGCAGTTTATCGGTTCTGGGACAGGGAATCACCGGGGAGCTGTTTTTT. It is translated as CASSLSVLGQGITGELFF.